The rows below give T cell receptor beta chains drawn from one sample of a study of T cell responses to AZD1222 COVID-19 vaccine. Clones were sequenced by immunoSEQ multiplex PCR, and TCRdb holds only the in-frame ones, with some missing. The profile covers 88,000 or so clones, with around nine tenths appearing a single time and approximately 5% taken by the ten largest. This material consisted of peripheral blood, taken 28 days after the second AZD1222 dose. Source of these receptors: an adult who received the AZD1222 COVID-19 vaccine. CDR3s include the opening cysteine and the closing phenylalanine or tryptophan. D genes are given only for firm matches. Clone size is not always given. Where it is, it says once, few, many or a class for expanded clones.

d_call	j_call	v_call	clone_size	cdr3_aa	cdr3_nt
.	TRBJ2-3	TRBV10-3	.	CAISERKDYTDTQYF	TGTGCCATCAGTGAGAGAAAGGACTACACAGATACGCAGTATTTT
TRBD1	TRBJ1-6	TRBV2	once	CASSETGDSPLHF	TGTGCCAGCAGTGAGACAGGGGATTCACCCCTCCACTTT
.	TRBJ1-5	TRBV2	.	CASSRDIDQPQHF	TGTGCCAGCAGTCGGGACATTGATCAGCCCCAGCATTTT
TRBD2	TRBJ2-7	TRBV7-2	.	CASSLSLAGGYEQYF	TGTGCCAGCAGCTTAAGTCTCGCGGGGGGATACGAGCAGTACTTC
.	TRBJ1-1	TRBV5-5	.	CASSLLSGNTEAFF	TGTGCCAGCAGCTTGTTATCGGGGAACACTGAAGCTTTCTTT
TRBD1	TRBJ1-4	TRBV15	.	CATSGGVDEKLFF	TGTGCCACTTCAGGGGGCGTAGATGAAAAACTGTTTTTT
TRBD1	TRBJ1-6	TRBV9	.	CASSTGAGQTSPLHF	TGTGCCAGCTCCACTGGGGCGGGACAGACCTCACCCCTCCACTTT
.	TRBJ1-3	TRBV7-8	.	CASKSGTTGNTIYF	TGTGCCAGCAAATCCGGGACAACAGGAAACACCATATATTTT
TRBD1	TRBJ2-2	TRBV9	few	CASSVQTGTGNTGELFF	TGTGCCAGCAGCGTCCAAACCGGGACAGGGAACACCGGGGAGCTGTTTTTT
TRBD1	TRBJ1-4	TRBV6-5	.	CASSRDRGHEKLFF	TGTGCCAGCAGTAGGGACAGGGGGCACGAAAAACTGTTTTTT
TRBD1	TRBJ2-2	TRBV6-5	.	CASSLRDRGTGELFF	TGTGCCAGCAGCCTCCGGGACAGGGGCACCGGGGAGCTGTTTTTT
TRBD1	TRBJ1-5	TRBV6-1	.	CASSVRGQGINQPQHF	TGTGCCAGCAGTGTGAGGGGACAGGGGATTAATCAGCCCCAGCATTTT
.	TRBJ2-7	TRBV11-2	.	CASSPGMDSYEQYF	TGTGCCAGCAGCCCGGGGATGGACAGTTACGAGCAGTACTTC
TRBD2	TRBJ2-1	TRBV5-4	.	CASSLPGGLAVNEQFF	TGTGCCAGCAGCTTGCCGGGTGGGCTAGCGGTTAATGAGCAGTTCTTC
.	TRBJ2-5	TRBV6-5	.	CASSTGLTSQETQYF	TGTGCCAGCAGTACAGGACTAACCTCGCAAGAGACCCAGTACTTC
.	TRBJ1-5	TRBV11-2	once	CASSRNGGSQPQHF	TGTGCCAGCAGCCGGAACGGGGGAAGTCAGCCCCAGCATTTT
.	TRBJ2-7	TRBV10-1	.	CASSMGGSGSYEQYF	TGCGCCAGCAGCATGGGCGGTTCAGGCTCCTACGAGCAGTACTTC
.	TRBJ1-2	TRBV5-1	.	CASSRDTDGGYTF	TGCGCCAGCAGCAGGGACACGGATGGAGGCTACACCTTC